Presented here are 32 T cell receptor beta chains from one specimen sequenced in a study of shared clonotypes between healthy human individuals. The table came from immunoSEQ multiplex PCR; TCRdb's copy has only in-frame clones and leaves some out. This sample carries 950,000 to 1,200,000 clones, 70% to 85% of them seen once, and the ten largest clones take more than 0.85%. The source material was memory CD4+ T cells from PBMCs. The subset here: CD45RA-negative fraction. The receptors here all came from a man aged 18 to 30 in good health. Some clones in this sample may be carry-over from other donors' samples.

About this clone: Compared with germline, one end of the junction differs, possibly owing to a read error. The gene calls are TRBV19 and TRBJ1-5, with 11 bases matching TRBD1. Per the germline V gene, CDR1 is LNHDA and CDR2 is SQIVND (reference sequence). The length of the CDR3 is 17 residues. The CDR3 nucleotides read TGCGCCAGTAGTACCCGGACAGGGGGCTATAGCAATCAGCCCCAGCATTTT. Residues: CASSTRTGGYSNQPQHF.

V usage is TRBV5-6 and J usage is TRBJ1-2; D is possibly TRBD1 (6 bases). Germline-derived CDR1 and CDR2 are SGHDT and YYEEEE. Trimming removed 4 bases from V and 5 bases from J, with 12 bases in between. CDR3 length: 13 residues. In nucleotides, the CDR3 is TGTGCCAGCAGCCCCCGGGGGACATATGGCTACACCTTC. It codes for CASSPRGTYGYTF.

The gene calls are TRBV11-3 and TRBJ1-1; maybe TRBD1 (5 bases). The germline V and J ends were trimmed by 0 bases and 4 bases, with 24 bases remaining between them. The CDR3 is made up of 19 amino acids. Germline V gene lookup returns CDR1 SGHNT and CDR2 YENEEA. The CDR3 nucleotides are TGTGCCAGCAGCTTAGATAACGCCAGGGCGTCGGAGAGTGTCACTGAAGCTTTCTTT. Its translation: CASSLDNARASESVTEAFF.

The genes are TRBV18 and TRBJ1-4, with 8 positions matching TRBD1. Germline V gene sequence: CDR1 KGHSH, CDR2 LQKENI. The V and J ends lost 5 bases and 5 bases, in that order; junction bases with no gene match: 1. CDR3 length equals 13 residues. CDR3 bases: TGTGCCAGCTCATGGACAGGGAATGAAAAACTGTTTTTT. Translation: CASSWTGNEKLFF. The full variable domain, completed using reference TRBV18 and TRBJ1-4, is NAGVMQNPRHLVRRRGQEARLRCSPMKGHSHVYWYRQLPEEGLKFMVYLQKENIIDESGMPKERFSAEFPKEGPSILRIQQVVRGDSAAYFCASSWTGNEKLFFGSGTQLSVL.

The chain uses TRBV7-9 and TRBJ1-5, with D unresolved. CDR1 SEHNR and CDR2 FQNEAQ come from the germline V gene (reference sequence). The CDR3 consists of 17 residues. V lost 5 bases and J 6 bases, leaving 23 bases between the germline ends. CDR3 DNA sequence: TGTGCCAGCAGCCCCGGGGTCCTGCAAGGTGTGGTTCAGCCCCAGCATTTT. Translated, it gives CASSPGVLQGVVQPQHF.

This chain links TRBV11-2 with TRBJ2-7; TRBD1 matches at 9 bases. This CDR3 is 13 amino acids long. In germline, CDR1 is SGHAT, CDR2 FQNNGV. After removal of 8 bases from V and 3 bases from J, the junction contained 5 bases not matched to a gene. The CDR3 DNA reads TGTGCCAGCGCCGGGACAGGGCTCTACGAGCAGTACTTC. It specifies CASAGTGLYEQYF.

The chain employs TRBV7-8 and TRBJ2-3, with D perhaps matching TRBD2 (6 bases). Germline V gives CDR1 SGHVS, CDR2 FQNEAQ. The CDR3 is made up of 13 amino acids. V lost 5 bases, J lost 3 bases, and 9 bases lay in between. The CDR3 reads CASSPGGTDTQYF. The CDR3, as DNA: TGTGCCAGCAGCCCTGGGGGGACAGATACGCAGTATTTT.

The chain carries TRBV27 and TRBJ2-2; 7 bases fit TRBD2. V dropped 4 bases and J dropped 8; count of bases not matched to a gene: 10. This CDR3 has 15 residues. The germline V gene encodes CDR1 MNHEY and CDR2 SMNVEV (reference sequence). CDR3 bases: TGTGCCAGCAGTTCTCTAGCGGCGTCGGCGGGGGAGCTGTTTTTT. This codes for CASSSLAASAGELFF.

V usage is TRBV10-3 and J usage is TRBJ1-5; TRBD1 aligns across 8 bases. The CDR3 sequence is 15 residues long. The V segment lost 5 bases and the J segment 0 bases; nucleotides outside the gene matches: 3. Germline loops: CDR1 ENHRY, CDR2 SYGVKD. The CDR3 region has the DNA TGTGCCATCAGTTGGACAGGGAATAGCAATCAGCCCCAGCATTTT. Translating gives CAISWTGNSNQPQHF.

In its sample, this clone was seen a few times. The chain combines TRBV2 with TRBJ1-1; 9 nucleotides line up with TRBD1. J gave up 5 bases and V 8 bases, and 6 bases lay outside the gene matches. The CDR3 length is 13 residues. Germline values: CDR1 SNHLY, CDR2 FYNNEI. The CDR3 protein is CASVQGARTEAFF. The CDR3 region has the DNA TGTGCCAGCGTACAGGGGGCAAGGACTGAAGCTTTCTTT. The variable domain in full, completed from reference TRBV2 and TRBJ1-1, reads EPEVTQTPSHQVTQMGQEVILRCVPISNHLYFYWYRQILGQKVEFLVSFYNNEISEKSEIFDDQFSVERPDGSNFTLKIRSTKLEDSAMYFCASVQGARTEAFFGQGTRLTVV.

Ten or more counts support this clone. The chain couples TRBV28 to TRBJ2-7; 10 bases map to TRBD2. J lost 7 bases, V lost 8 bases, and 17 bases had no gene match. The germline V gene encodes CDR1 MDHEN and CDR2 SYDVKM. This CDR3 contains 16 residues. The CDR3 nucleotides read TGTGCCAGCTTTTCCCCCGGGACTAGCGAATTCAGGGAGCAGTACTTC. It codes for CASFSPGTSEFREQYF.

The V and J genes are TRBV11-2 and TRBJ2-1; 10 nucleotides align to TRBD1. With 4 bases clipped from V and 3 bases from J, the junction kept 6 bases outside the gene matches. The CDR3 sequence is 16 residues long. Germline CDR1 and CDR2: SGHAT and FQNNGV. CDR3 residues: CASSSRTGGLYNEQFF. The CDR3 DNA reads TGTGCCAGCAGCTCCCGGACAGGGGGACTCTACAATGAGCAGTTCTTC.

Comment on this clone: Other DNA sequences in the same sample also yield this CDR3. The chain carries TRBV28 and TRBJ1-4; D call uncertain. The V gene's germline CDR1 is MDHEN and CDR2 SYDVKM. The CDR3 has 16 residues. Trimming removed 5 bases at V and 0 bases at J, with 13 bases between. The CDR3 loop is CASSPLGSATNEKLFF. In DNA form, the CDR3 reads TGTGCCAGCAGTCCTCTCGGGAGTGCAACTAATGAAAAACTGTTTTTT.

With respect to this clone: The same CDR3 arises from other DNA sequences in this sample as well. The chain combines TRBV5-1 with TRBJ2-3; 10 bases line up with TRBD1. With V trimmed by 4 bases and J by 6 bases, 5 bases remained unmatched. The germline V gene encodes CDR1 SGHRS and CDR2 YFSETQ. The CDR3 contains 14 residues. The CDR3 region has the DNA TGCGCCAGCAGCCCAAGACAGGGGGCGGATACGCAGTATTTT. Its protein product is CASSPRQGADTQYF.

This clone was counted many times. V usage is TRBV30 and J usage is TRBJ1-1; the D is unclear. Trimming shortened V by 1 base and J by 2 bases, and 8 bases separated the two germline ends. CDR1 is GTSNPN, CDR2 SVGIG, per germline (reference sequence). This CDR3 is 13 amino acids long. The CDR3 spells CAWSAQVNTEAFF. The CDR3 DNA is TGTGCCTGGAGTGCTCAAGTTAACACTGAAGCTTTCTTT.

The chain uses TRBV5-1 and TRBJ2-7; no definite D call. CDR3 length: 11 amino acids. The V end lost 0 bases, the J end lost 9 bases, and 7 bases lay between the germline ends. Per the germline V gene, CDR1 is SGHRS and CDR2 is YFSETQ. The DNA of the CDR3 is TGCGCCAGCAGCTTGGAGGGCCCGCAGTACTTC. Translated: CASSLEGPQYF.

The CDR3 sequence is CASSPMDRGDNQPQHF. The DNA of the CDR3 is TGTGCCAGTAGTCCTATGGACAGGGGGGACAATCAGCCCCAGCATTTT. J is TRBJ1-5 and V is TRBV19, with TRBD1 identical over 10 bases. CDR3 size: 16 residues. The junction had 7 bases not matched to a gene; V was cut back by 5 bases and J by 3 bases. Germline assignment: CDR1 LNHDA and CDR2 SQIVND (reference sequence).

The chain has TRBV7-2 and TRBJ2-1; D might be TRBD2 (7 bases). The germline V gene encodes CDR1 SGHTA and CDR2 FQGNSA. CDR3 size: 17 residues. Between the trimmed V and J ends, which lost 5 bases and 7 bases, there was a span of 24 bases. The chain's CDR3 is CASSQLRGEGPQNEQFF. DNA for the CDR3: TGTGCCAGCAGCCAACTAAGGGGGGAGGGCCCTCAAAATGAGCAGTTCTTC.

This clone is a singleton in its sample. The chain joins TRBV7-3 to TRBJ2-7; D is unresolved. This CDR3 region has 14 residues. The V gene lost 2 bases and the J gene lost 3 bases, with 11 bases spanning the gap. Germline V gene data show CDR1 as SGHTA and CDR2 as FQGTGA. This chain's CDR3 is CASSLFGSSYEQYF. CDR3 sequence (DNA): TGTGCCAGCAGCTTATTTGGTAGCAGCTACGAGCAGTACTTC.

The chain employs TRBV6-6 and TRBJ2-7, with D possibly TRBD2 on 6 matching bases. The CDR3 length is 14 residues. Trimming stripped 5 bases from V and 2 bases from J, with 13 bases between. The germline V gene encodes CDR1 MNHNY and CDR2 SVGAGI (reference sequence). CDR3 sequence reads: CASSTTTGAYEQYF. CDR3 nucleotide sequence: TGTGCCAGCAGTACGACAACGGGAGCCTACGAGCAGTACTTC.

The sample holds a few counts of this clone. The chain recombines TRBV28 with TRBJ1-5; 7 bases align to TRBD1. This CDR3 is built from 13 residues. CDR1 and CDR2 (germline): MDHEN, SYDVKM. V shed 5 bases, J shed 7 bases, and the junction held 5 bases outside the gene matches. Here the CDR3 DNA reads TGTGCCAGCAGTCTTCTACAGGGGCAGCCCCAGCATTTT. It codes for CASSLLQGQPQHF.

This clone was seen a single time. The chain has TRBV13 and TRBJ2-7; D is perhaps TRBD1 or TRBD2 (5 bases each). From germline, CDR1 is PRHDT and CDR2 FYEKMQ (reference sequence). The CDR3 is 17 amino acids. Trimming shortened V by 5 bases and J by 4 bases, and 24 bases separated the two germline ends. CDR3 DNA sequence: TGTGCCAGCAGCCGAGCGCTAGAGGGGCGGACGAGGTACGAGCAGTACTTC. This translates into CASSRALEGRTRYEQYF.

The chain uses TRBV27 and TRBJ2-1, with 9 bases identical to TRBD1. The CDR3 covers 17 residues. V was clipped by 2 bases and J by 0 bases; unmatched bases: 5. Germline values: CDR1 MNHEY, CDR2 SMNVEV (reference sequence). The CDR3 DNA is TGTGCCAGCAGTTTAGTGGCGACAGGGGGCTCCTACAATGAGCAGTTCTTC. Residues: CASSLVATGGSYNEQFF.

The chain employs TRBV5-1 and TRBJ1-2; tentatively, D is TRBD1 (6 bases). The CDR3 runs to 15 residues. V was shortened by 3 bases and J by 0 bases, with 12 bases between the two germline ends. The V gene's germline CDR1 is SGHRS and CDR2 YFSETQ. This chain's CDR3 is CASSSGTTANYGYTF. CDR3 bases: TGCGCCAGCAGCTCCGGGACAACTGCTAACTATGGCTACACCTTC.

Comment on this clone: This may be a read error, as it is one base from a much larger clone. The rearrangement links TRBV7-8 to TRBJ2-7, with no clear D. V lost 8 bases and J lost 0, with 5 bases in between. The CDR3 extends over 11 amino acids. Germline V gene lookup returns CDR1 SGHVS and CDR2 FQNEAQ. For the CDR3, the DNA is TGTGCCAGCGGGTCCTCCTACGAGCAGTACTTC. Protein product: CASGSSYEQYF.

This clone was seen just once. V gene TRBV6-1 combines with J gene TRBJ2-4; D perhaps matches TRBD1 (6 bases). With 2 bases removed from V and 10 bases from J, the gap between germline ends came to 15 bases. The CDR3 has 14 amino acids. Germline V gene sequence: CDR1 MNHNS, CDR2 SASEGT. Written as DNA, the CDR3 is TGTGCCAGCAGTGAATCCGAGAACGACAGGATTCAGTACTTC. Translation gives CASSESENDRIQYF.

With regard to this clone: Its ends do not fully match the called genes, so a read error is possible. The genes are TRBV7-2 and TRBJ2-2, with TRBD2 as a possible D gene (5 bases). CDR3 length: 13 residues. In germline, CDR1 is SGHTA, CDR2 FQGNSA. CDR3: CANSWTPAGELFF. The CDR3 nucleotides read TGTGCCAACAGCTGGACTCCCGCCGGGGAGCTGTTTTTT.

This clone was seen just once. In nucleotides, the CDR3 is TGTGCCAGCAGCTTACTGCCTAGCGCAGGCAATGAGCAGTTCTTC. This codes for CASSLLPSAGNEQFF. V usage is TRBV7-2 and J usage is TRBJ2-1; possibly TRBD2 for D (6 bases). The CDR3 totals 15 residues. V lost 2 bases, J lost 6 bases, and 14 bases lay in between. Germline V gives CDR1 SGHTA, CDR2 FQGNSA.

The chain employs TRBV30 and TRBJ1-4, with D possibly TRBD1 on 5 matching bases. The CDR3 consists of 15 residues. V was shortened by 0 bases and J by 4 bases, with 12 bases between the two germline ends. Germline assignment: CDR1 GTSNPN and CDR2 SVGIG (reference sequence). The CDR3 sequence is CAWSVAGPNNEKLFF. The CDR3 coding sequence is TGTGCCTGGAGTGTAGCGGGGCCCAATAATGAAAAACTGTTTTTT.

Comment on this clone: At the DNA level, this CDR3 is encoded by other sequences in the same sample as well. The rearrangement uses TRBV5-1 and TRBJ2-3; 10 nucleotides line up with TRBD2. There are 16 residues in the CDR3. Germline lookup yields CDR1 SGHRS and CDR2 YFSETQ. Losses at the gene ends were 0 bases for V and 0 bases for J; bases not matched to a gene: 1. The CDR3 protein is CASSLALAGSTDTQYF. As DNA, the CDR3 is TGCGCCAGCAGCTTGGCACTAGCGGGAAGCACAGATACGCAGTATTTT.

The chain carries TRBV18 and TRBJ1-5; 8 nucleotides agree with TRBD1. The CDR3 runs to 13 residues. Germline loops: CDR1 KGHSH, CDR2 LQKENI. Trimming cost V 4 bases and J 5 bases; bases outside gene matches: 1. The CDR3 loop is CASSQDRDQPQHF. The DNA of the CDR3 is TGTGCCAGCTCACAGGACAGGGATCAGCCCCAGCATTTT. The full variable domain, in which reference TRBV18 and TRBJ1-5 provide the parts outside the CDR3, is NAGVMQNPRHLVRRRGQEARLRCSPMKGHSHVYWYRQLPEEGLKFMVYLQKENIIDESGMPKERFSAEFPKEGPSILRIQQVVRGDSAAYFCASSQDRDQPQHFGDGTRLSIL.

The chain recombines TRBV5-1 with TRBJ2-3; TRBD2 might be the D (6 bases). The CDR3 length is 13 residues. V shed 4 bases and J shed 3 bases, with 9 bases lying between them. Germline V gives CDR1 SGHRS, CDR2 YFSETQ. In DNA, the CDR3 is TGCGCCAGCAGCGGGGGAGGTACAGATACGCAGTATTTT. Protein: CASSGGGTDTQYF. The full variable domain, completed using reference TRBV5-1 and TRBJ2-3, is KAGVTQTPRYLIKTRGQQVTLSCSPISGHRSVSWYQQTPGQGLQFLFEYFSETQRNKGNFPGRFSGRQFSNSRSEMNVSTLELGDSALYLCASSGGGTDTQYFGPGTRLTVL.